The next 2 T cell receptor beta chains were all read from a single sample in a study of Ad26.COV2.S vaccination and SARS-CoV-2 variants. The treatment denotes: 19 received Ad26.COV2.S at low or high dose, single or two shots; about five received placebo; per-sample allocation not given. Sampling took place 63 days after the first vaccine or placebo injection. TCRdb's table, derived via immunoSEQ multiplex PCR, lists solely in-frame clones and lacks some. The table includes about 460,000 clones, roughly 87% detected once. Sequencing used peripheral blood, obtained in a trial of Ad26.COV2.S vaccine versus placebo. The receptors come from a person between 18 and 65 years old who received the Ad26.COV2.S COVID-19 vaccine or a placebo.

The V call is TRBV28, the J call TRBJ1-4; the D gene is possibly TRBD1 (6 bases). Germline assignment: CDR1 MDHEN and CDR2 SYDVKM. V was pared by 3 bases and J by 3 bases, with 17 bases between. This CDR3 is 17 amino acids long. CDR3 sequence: CASSFISRGQANEKLFF. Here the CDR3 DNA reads TGTGCCAGCAGTTTTATCAGCAGGGGTCAAGCTAATGAAAAACTGTTTTTT.

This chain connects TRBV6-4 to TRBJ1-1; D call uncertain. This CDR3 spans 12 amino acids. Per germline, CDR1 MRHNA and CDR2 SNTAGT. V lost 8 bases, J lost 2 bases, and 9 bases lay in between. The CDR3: CASLTRNTEAFF. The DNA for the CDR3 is TGTGCCAGCCTAACACGAAACACTGAAGCTTTCTTT.